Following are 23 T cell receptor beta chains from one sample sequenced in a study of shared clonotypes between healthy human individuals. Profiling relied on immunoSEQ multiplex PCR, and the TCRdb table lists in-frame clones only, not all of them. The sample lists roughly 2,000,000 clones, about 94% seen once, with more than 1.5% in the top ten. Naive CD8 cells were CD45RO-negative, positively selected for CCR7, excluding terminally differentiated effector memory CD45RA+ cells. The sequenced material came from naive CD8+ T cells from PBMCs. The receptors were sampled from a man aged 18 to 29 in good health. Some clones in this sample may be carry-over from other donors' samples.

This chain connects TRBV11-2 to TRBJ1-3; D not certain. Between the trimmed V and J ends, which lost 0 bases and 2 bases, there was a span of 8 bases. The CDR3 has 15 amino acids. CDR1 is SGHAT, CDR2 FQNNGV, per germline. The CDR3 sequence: CASSLDSSAGNTIYF. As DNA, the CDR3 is TGTGCCAGCAGCTTAGATTCTTCGGCTGGAAACACCATATATTTT.

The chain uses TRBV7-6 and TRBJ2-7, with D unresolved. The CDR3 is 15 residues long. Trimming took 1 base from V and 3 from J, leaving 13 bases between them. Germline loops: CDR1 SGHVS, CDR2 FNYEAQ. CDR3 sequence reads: CASSLDSNGLYEQYF. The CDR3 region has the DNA TGTGCCAGCAGCTTAGACTCGAACGGCCTCTACGAGCAGTACTTC.

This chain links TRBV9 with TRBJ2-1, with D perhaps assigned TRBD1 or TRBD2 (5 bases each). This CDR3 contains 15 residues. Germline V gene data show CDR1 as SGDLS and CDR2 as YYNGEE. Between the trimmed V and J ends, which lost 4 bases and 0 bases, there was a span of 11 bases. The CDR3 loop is CASSITGTSYNEQFF. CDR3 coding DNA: TGTGCCAGCAGCATAACCGGGACCTCCTACAATGAGCAGTTCTTC.

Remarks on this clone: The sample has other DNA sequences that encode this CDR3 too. CDR3 nucleotides: TGTGCCAGCAGTTTAGCCGGGACTAGCACAGATACGCAGTATTTT. This translates into CASSLAGTSTDTQYF. The chain carries TRBV27 and TRBJ2-3; tentative D call: TRBD2 (6 bases). Per the germline V gene, CDR1 is MNHEY and CDR2 is SMNVEV (reference sequence). V shed 2 bases and J shed 0 bases, with 9 bases lying between them. The CDR3 covers 15 residues.

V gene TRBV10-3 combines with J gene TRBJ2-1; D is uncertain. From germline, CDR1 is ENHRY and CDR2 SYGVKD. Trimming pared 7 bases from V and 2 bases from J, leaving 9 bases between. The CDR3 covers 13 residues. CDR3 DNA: TGTGCCATCAAGGTCGGAGCCTACAATGAGCAGTTCTTC. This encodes CAIKVGAYNEQFF.

The CDR3: CSVREIPEAFF. CDR3 coding DNA: TGCAGCGTCCGGGAGATACCTGAAGCTTTCTTT. The chain employs TRBV29-1 and TRBJ1-1; unclear D gene. V gave up 6 bases and J gave up 6 bases, with 11 bases separating them. Germline V gene sequence: CDR1 SQVTM, CDR2 ANQGSEA. The CDR3 length is 11 residues.

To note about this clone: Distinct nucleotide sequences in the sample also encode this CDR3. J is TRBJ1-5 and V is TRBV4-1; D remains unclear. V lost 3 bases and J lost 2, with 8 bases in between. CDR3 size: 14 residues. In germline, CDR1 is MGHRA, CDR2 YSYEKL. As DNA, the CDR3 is TGCGCCAGCAGCCAGGGGTCGGGCAATCAGCCCCAGCATTTT. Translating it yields CASSQGSGNQPQHF.

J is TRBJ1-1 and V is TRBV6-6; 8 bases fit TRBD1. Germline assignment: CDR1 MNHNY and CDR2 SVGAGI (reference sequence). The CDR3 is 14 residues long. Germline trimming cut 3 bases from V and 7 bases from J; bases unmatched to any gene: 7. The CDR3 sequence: CASSYTGGPSEAFF. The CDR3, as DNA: TGTGCCAGCAGTTATACAGGGGGTCCTAGTGAAGCTTTCTTT.

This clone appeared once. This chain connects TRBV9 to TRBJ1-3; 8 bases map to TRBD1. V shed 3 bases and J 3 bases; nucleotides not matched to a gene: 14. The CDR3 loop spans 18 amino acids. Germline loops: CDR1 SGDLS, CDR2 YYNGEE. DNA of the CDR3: TGTGCCAGCAGCGGAGCAGGGACAGGAAGACATTTTGGAAACACCATATATTTT. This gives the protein CASSGAGTGRHFGNTIYF.

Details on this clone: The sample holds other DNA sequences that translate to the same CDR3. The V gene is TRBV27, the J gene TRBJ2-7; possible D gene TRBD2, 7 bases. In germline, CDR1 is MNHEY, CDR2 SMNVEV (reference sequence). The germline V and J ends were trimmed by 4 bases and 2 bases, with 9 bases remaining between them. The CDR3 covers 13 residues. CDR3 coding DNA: TGTGCCAGCAGTTCGGGGGGCACCTACGAGCAGTACTTC. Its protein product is CASSSGGTYEQYF.

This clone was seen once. CDR3 sequence reads: CAASGTDQETQYF. The CDR3 bases are TGTGCCGCATCCGGGACGGACCAAGAGACCCAGTACTTC. The V call is TRBV27, the J call TRBJ2-5, with D perhaps matching TRBD1 or TRBD2 (5 bases each). CDR3 length: 13 residues. CDR1 and CDR2 (germline): MNHEY, SMNVEV (reference sequence). The V end lost 11 bases, the J end lost 0 bases, and 13 bases lay between the germline ends.

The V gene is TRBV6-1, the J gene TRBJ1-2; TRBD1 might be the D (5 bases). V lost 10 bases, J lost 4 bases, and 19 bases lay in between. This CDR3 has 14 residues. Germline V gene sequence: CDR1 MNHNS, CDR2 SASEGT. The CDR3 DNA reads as TGTGCCACCCAAGGGGCCCTAAGGGCCTATGGCTACACCTTC. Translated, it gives CATQGALRAYGYTF.

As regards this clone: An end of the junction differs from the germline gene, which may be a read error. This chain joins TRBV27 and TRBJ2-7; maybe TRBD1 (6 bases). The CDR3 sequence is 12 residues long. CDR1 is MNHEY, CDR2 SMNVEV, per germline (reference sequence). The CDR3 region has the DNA TGTGCCAGCAGTTTAGGGGGCCGAGAAGAGATTTTC. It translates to CASSLGGREEIF.

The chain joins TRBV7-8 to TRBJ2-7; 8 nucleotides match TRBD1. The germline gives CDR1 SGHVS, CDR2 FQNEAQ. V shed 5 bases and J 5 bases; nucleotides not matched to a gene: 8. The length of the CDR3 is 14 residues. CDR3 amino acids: CASSMTGVGHEQYF. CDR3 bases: TGTGCCAGCAGCATGACAGGGGTTGGTCACGAGCAGTACTTC.

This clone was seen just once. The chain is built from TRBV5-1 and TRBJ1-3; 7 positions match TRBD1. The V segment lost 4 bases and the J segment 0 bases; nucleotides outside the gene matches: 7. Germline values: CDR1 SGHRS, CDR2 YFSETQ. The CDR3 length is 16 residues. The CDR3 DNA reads TGCGCCAGCAGCCTGACAGGGCATCTCTCTGGAAACACCATATATTTT. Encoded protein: CASSLTGHLSGNTIYF. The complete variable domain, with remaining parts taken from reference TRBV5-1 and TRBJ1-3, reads KAGVTQTPRYLIKTRGQQVTLSCSPISGHRSVSWYQQTPGQGLQFLFEYFSETQRNKGNFPGRFSGRQFSNSRSEMNVSTLELGDSALYLCASSLTGHLSGNTIYFGEGSWLTVV.

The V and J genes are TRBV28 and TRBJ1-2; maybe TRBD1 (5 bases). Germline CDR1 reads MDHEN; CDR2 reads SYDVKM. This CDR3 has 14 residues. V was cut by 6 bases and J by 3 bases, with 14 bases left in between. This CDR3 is CASRPPGGHYGYTF. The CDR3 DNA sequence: TGTGCCAGCAGACCCCCGGGGGGTCACTATGGCTACACCTTC.

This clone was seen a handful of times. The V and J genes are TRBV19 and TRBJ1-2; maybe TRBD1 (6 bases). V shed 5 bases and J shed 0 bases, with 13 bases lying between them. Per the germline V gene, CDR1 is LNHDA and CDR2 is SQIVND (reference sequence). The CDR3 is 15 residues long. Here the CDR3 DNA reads TGTGCCAGTAGTGACCGGGACACGACTAACTATGGCTACACCTTC. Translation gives CASSDRDTTNYGYTF.

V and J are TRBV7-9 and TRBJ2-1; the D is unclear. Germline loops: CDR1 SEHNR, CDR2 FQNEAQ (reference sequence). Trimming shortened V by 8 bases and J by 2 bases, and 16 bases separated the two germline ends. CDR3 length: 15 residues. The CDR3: CASFNARPAYNEQFF. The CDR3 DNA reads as TGTGCCAGCTTTAACGCGCGGCCCGCCTACAATGAGCAGTTCTTC.

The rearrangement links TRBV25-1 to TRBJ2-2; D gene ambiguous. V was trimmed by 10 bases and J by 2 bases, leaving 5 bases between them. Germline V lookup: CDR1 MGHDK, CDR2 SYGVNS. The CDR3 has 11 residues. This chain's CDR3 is CATGNTGELFF. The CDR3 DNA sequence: TGTGCCACCGGAAACACCGGGGAGCTGTTTTTT.

This CDR3 is CASSLAGQHYEQYF. CDR3 DNA: TGCGCCAGCAGCTTGGCAGGCCAGCATTACGAGCAGTACTTC. The rearrangement uses TRBV5-1 and TRBJ2-7; D is ambiguous. Germline CDR1 reads SGHRS; CDR2 reads YFSETQ. V lost 0 bases, J lost 4 bases, and 11 bases lay in between. The CDR3 extends over 14 amino acids. The whole variable domain, remainder taken from reference TRBV5-1 and TRBJ2-7, is KAGVTQTPRYLIKTRGQQVTLSCSPISGHRSVSWYQQTPGQGLQFLFEYFSETQRNKGNFPGRFSGRQFSNSRSEMNVSTLELGDSALYLCASSLAGQHYEQYFGPGTRLTVT.

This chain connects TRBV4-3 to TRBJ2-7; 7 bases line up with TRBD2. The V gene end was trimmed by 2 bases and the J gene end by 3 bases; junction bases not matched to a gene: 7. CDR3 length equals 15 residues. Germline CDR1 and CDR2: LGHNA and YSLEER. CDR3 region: CASSQKPLAVYEQYF. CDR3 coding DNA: TGCGCCAGCAGCCAAAAGCCGCTAGCGGTCTACGAGCAGTACTTC.

DNA of the CDR3: TGTGCCAGCAGTGGGGACAGGAGTGAAGAGACCCAGTACTTC. This gives the protein CASSGDRSEETQYF. The rearrangement joins TRBV11-2 to TRBJ2-5; 8 bases fit TRBD1. From germline, CDR1 is SGHAT and CDR2 FQNNGV. The CDR3 consists of 14 residues. The V gene end was trimmed by 6 bases and the J gene end by 3 bases; junction bases not matched to a gene: 6.

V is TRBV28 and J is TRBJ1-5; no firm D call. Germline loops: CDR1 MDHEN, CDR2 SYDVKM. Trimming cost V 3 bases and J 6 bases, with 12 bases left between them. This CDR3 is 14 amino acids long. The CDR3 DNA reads TGTGCCAGCAGTTTTCCGGGGATGAGTCAGCCCCAGCATTTT. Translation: CASSFPGMSQPQHF.